This is a list of T cell receptor beta chains from one sample in a study of T cell repertoires in cytomegalovirus infection. TCRdb recomputed calls from the reads with MiXCR, one row per CDR3 protein. The sample holds around 310,000 distinct CDR3 sequences, 25% to 35% seen once. These TCRs are of unknown antigen specificity. The starting material was cultured PBMCs, obtained from culture after CMV antigen stimulation. The receptors were sampled from a human donor in good health (CMV status not recorded). Some clones in this sample may be carry-over from other donors' samples. CDR3s leave out the opening cysteine and the closing phenylalanine or tryptophan.

v_call | cdr3_aa
TRBV7-8 | ASSPYTGQSYEQY
TRBV7-9 | ASSSPDRGETQY
TRBV28 | ASSTTGLAGGLGVDEQY
TRBV12-3/TRBV12-4 | ASGLGGSNQPQH
TRBV28 | AVVKGSYEQY
TRBV5-3 | ASSQQGASGNTIY
TRBV7-8 | ASSLSTGVAYEQY
TRBV11-2 | ASSWITDTQY
TRBV10-3 | AIRSGGLNEQF
TRBV28 | ASKVWGGEGRQPQH
TRBV5-1 | ASRSTQYQETQY
TRBV2 | ASRERTGQETQY
TRBV19 | ASKDQNTEAF
TRBV11-2 | ASSLFVSGSSGNEQF
TRBV7-2 | ASSLAGNIQY
TRBV14 | ASSQGPSAF
TRBV19 | ASSPDRGVDEQF
TRBV7-3 | ASSKTGWYNSPLH
TRBV27 | ASSPGLAGDGSYEQY
TRBV6-5 | ASSYSMGGSAEAF
TRBV12-3/TRBV12-4 | ASSLRGKGDVAF
TRBV5-1 | ASSSTGGHYGYT
TRBV12-3/TRBV12-4 | ASSLAGQAQH
TRBV5-1 | ASSLQSTTNTEAF
TRBV20-1 | SAIFAVGGTQY
TRBV2 | ASSETSELEQF
TRBV6-6 | ASSRRGQGEKLF
TRBV6-1 | ASSETLVVSGQY
TRBV19 | ASSKPGRSTEAF
TRBV6-2/TRBV6-3 | ASSYSRAPYEQY
TRBV6-5 | ASSYSGTSNYGYT
TRBV4-1 | ASSRGGGTNYGYT
TRBV12-3/TRBV12-4 | ASSFMGNTEAF
TRBV4-2 | ASSQDPGGRAGEQF
TRBV27 | ASSNRQLNSPLH
TRBV28 | ASSSGSLRYGYT
TRBV6-1 | ASSQRHEQY
TRBV7-6 | ASSLAPGREAF
TRBV11-2 | ASSLAGGGSEAF
TRBV28 | ASIPGQRTLAKNIQY
TRBV30 | AWSPGTSGHISYEQY
TRBV7-8 | ASSFGAQRANYGYT
TRBV11-2 | ASSLDIRPPGDEQY
TRBV10-3 | AISDRGRNYGYT
TRBV15 | ATSRDLQDNSYEQY
TRBV7-2 | ASSTLYSGDGSYEQY
TRBV12-5 | ASGTGETQY
TRBV4-1 | ASSPIRGVYNEQF
TRBV20-1 | SAPQGNGYGYT
TRBV7-2 | ASTLSRGDTQY
TRBV25-1 | ARSDSGRAPDTQY
TRBV19 | ASSTGQVNQPQH
TRBV6-1 | ASSSRGFSYGYT
TRBV5-4 | ASSPPTYREGYGYT
TRBV24-1 | ATSDFASNTQY